This T cell receptor (beta chain) was retrieved from a study of T cells after yellow fever vaccination. Germline CDR1 MNHEY, CDR2 SMNVEV (reference sequence). V was pared by 7 bases and J by 4 bases, with 22 bases of the junction left unmatched. This CDR3 spans 19 amino acids. Study-level findings and limits: Reappearance after the booster was seen for most primary-vaccination clones, at 95% to 96% CD4 and 75% to 90% CD8. The CD4 compartment and the CD8 compartment contained a small share of clonotypes in common.

About this clonotype itself: What it binds is unknown.

Template-switching 5'RACE yielded the TCR cDNA; a universal primer site and UMIs were added in the process. TCRdb ran MiXCR on the 5' RACE reads and lists one entry per CDR3 protein. This sample carries hundreds of thousands of distinct CDR3 sequences, 3.6% of them seen once, and the ten largest clones take about 25%. The TCR sequence derives from a man between 18 and 29 years old who received the YFV17D yellow fever vaccine. Sequenced here: PBMCs, sampled on the day of the yellow fever booster vaccination. V and J are TRBV27 and TRBJ1-1; 9 bases are shared with TRBD1. CDR3: CASTRRAPGQGLRGTEAFF. CDR3 coding DNA: TGTGCCAGCACTAGACGGGCCCCGGGACAGGGCCTCCGAGGCACTGAAGCTTTCTTT.